This T cell receptor (beta chain) was sequenced during a study of blood T cell repertoires in COVID-19. Looking at the study overall: The study drew acute and convalescent COVID-19 samples from the United States, Italy and Spain. PBMCs, B-cell-depleted T cells, or T cells provided the cDNA or gDNA that made up the material.

There are 17 residues in the CDR3. The germline CDR1 and CDR2 sequences are SGHVS and FNYEAQ. V was trimmed by 1 base and J by 4 bases, leaving 19 bases between them. During active infection, Seattle patients enrolled and were then monitored through disease. Per the original data handling: The authors estimated nucleated cell counts from reference gene primer amplification. Clones were sequenced by immunoSEQ multiplex PCR, and TCRdb holds only the in-frame ones, with some missing. V, J and clone size derive from that table, while D and trimming were established from the DNA sequence. This sample has some 74,000 clones, with approximately 90% found just once. This clone was recorded a few times.

Sequenced sample: peripheral blood. The chain has TRBV7-6 and TRBJ2-5; tentative D call: TRBD1 (7 bases). This TCR was sampled from a man aged 45-65 years with COVID-19, enrolled during active disease. The CDR3 sequence is CASSLDVGAGGGETQYF. For the CDR3, the DNA is TGTGCCAGCAGCTTAGATGTGGGGGCAGGGGGAGGAGAGACCCAGTACTTC.